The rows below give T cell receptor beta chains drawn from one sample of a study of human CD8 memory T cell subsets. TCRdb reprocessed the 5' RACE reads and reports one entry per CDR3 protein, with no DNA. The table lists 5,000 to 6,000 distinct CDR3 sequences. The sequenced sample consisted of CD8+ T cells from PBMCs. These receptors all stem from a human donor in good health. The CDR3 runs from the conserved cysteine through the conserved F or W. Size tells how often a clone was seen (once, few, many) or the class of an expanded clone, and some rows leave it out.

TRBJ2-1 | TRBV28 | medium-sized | CASSPPLTGGWIEQFF
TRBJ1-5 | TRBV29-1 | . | CSVVGQGSKPQHF
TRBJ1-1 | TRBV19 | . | CASTAWWGSPTEAFF
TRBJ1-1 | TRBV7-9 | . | CASTPPRDTEAFF
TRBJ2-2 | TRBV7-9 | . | CASSYGGLAGGRELFF
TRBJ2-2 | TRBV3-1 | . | CASKDTPRGELFF
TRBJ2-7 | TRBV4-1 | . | CASSQEGGPGTGSYEQYF
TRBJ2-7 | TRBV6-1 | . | CASRDGAGGQYF
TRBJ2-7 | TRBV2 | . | CASKGPGEQYF
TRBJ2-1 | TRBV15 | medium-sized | CATSRVSGAFDDEQFF
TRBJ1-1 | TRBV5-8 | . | CASSPGEKQGQVGMNTEAFF
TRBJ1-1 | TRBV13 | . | CASSFGRGPGTEAFF
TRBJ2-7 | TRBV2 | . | CANQGNGYEQYF
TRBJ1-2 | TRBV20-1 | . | CSARDLGQEGYGYTF
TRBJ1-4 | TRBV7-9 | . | CASSFEQGEDIPVKKLFF
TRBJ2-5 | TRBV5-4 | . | CASSGGAPGALETQYF
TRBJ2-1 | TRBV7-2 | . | CASSLQLPNEQFF
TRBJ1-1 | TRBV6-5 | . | CASSYLTGVGNTEAFF
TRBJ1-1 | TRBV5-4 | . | CASSLSGSATEAFF
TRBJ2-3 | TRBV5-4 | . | CASSLLQEADTQYF
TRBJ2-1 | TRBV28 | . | CASSLARGHLYNEQFF
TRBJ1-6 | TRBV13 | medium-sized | CASAWKGENNSPLHF
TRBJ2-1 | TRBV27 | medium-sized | CASSLTSGATYNEQFF
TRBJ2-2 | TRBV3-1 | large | CASSQDTSPGELFF
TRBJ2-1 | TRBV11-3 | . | CASSPEGQARVDEQFF
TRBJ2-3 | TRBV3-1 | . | CASSPIGTSGYSTDTQYF
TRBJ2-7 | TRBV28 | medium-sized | CASTGPSYEQYF
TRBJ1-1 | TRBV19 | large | CASSNRDRGPAHAEAFF
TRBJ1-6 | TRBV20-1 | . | CSPVPFGQGDSPLHF
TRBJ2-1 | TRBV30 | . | CAWYEGSYNEQFF
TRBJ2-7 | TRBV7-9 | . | CASSTISGNEQYF
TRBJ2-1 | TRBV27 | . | CASRPPLAVGNEQFF
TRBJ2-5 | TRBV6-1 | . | CAIGPVLGETQYF
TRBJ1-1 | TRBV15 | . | CATSRDDNTEAFF
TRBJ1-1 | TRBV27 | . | CASSFGLNTEAFF
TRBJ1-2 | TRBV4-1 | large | CASSQDRGSADTF
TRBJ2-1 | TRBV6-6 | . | CASRPKTSPGEQFF
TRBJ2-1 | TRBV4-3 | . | CASSQGASAGDRYEQFF
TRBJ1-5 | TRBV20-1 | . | CSASDREGQPQHF
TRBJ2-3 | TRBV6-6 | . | CASRPEGDTQYF
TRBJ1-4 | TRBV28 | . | CASSLWQATNEKLFF
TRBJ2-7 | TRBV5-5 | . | CASSPPRTYEQYF
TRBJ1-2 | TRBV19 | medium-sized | CASAEEGFYGYTF
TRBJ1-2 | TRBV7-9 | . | CASSQGPNTGAGYTF
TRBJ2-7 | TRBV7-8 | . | CASSLAAGRGYEQYF
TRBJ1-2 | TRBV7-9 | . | CASSLEAWGYTF
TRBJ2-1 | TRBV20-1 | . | CSADQGTEYEQFF
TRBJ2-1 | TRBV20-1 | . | CSARNLAGPDEQFF
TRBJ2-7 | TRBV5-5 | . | CASSLGTGNYEQYF
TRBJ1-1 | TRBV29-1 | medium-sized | CSVEEGVNTEAFF
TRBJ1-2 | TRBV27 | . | CASSFGTADYGYTF
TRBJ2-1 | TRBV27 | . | CASTIGTSGRNEQFF
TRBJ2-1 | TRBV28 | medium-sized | CASSPGLASYNEQFF
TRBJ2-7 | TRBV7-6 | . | CASSLAIGSYEQYF
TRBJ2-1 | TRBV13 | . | CASSKGLAGDEQFF
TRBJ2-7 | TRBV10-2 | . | CASGASGSYEQYF